Sequencing of this T cell receptor beta chain was carried out in a study of blood T cell repertoires in COVID-19. Study context: From the United States, Italy and Spain came samples of acute and convalescent COVID-19.

Sequencing was performed with immunoSEQ multiplex PCR; in TCRdb, only in-frame clones are kept and a portion is missing. The table lists roughly 190,000 clones, approximately 86% of them singletons. This CDR3 is built from 15 residues. Germline values: CDR1 SGHAT, CDR2 FQNNGV. V lost 5 bases, J lost 0 bases, and 11 bases lay in between. The sequenced sample was PBMCs or T cells enriched from blood (not recorded which). V is TRBV11-2 and J is TRBJ2-1; weak D call: TRBD2 (5 bases). This clonotype was sampled from a woman aged 40 to 55 in a cohort exposed to, infected with or recovered from COVID-19 (not recorded which). CDR3 DNA sequence: TGTGCCAGCAGCCGCGACTATCGCTCCTACAATGAGCAGTTCTTC. This codes for CASSRDYRSYNEQFF.